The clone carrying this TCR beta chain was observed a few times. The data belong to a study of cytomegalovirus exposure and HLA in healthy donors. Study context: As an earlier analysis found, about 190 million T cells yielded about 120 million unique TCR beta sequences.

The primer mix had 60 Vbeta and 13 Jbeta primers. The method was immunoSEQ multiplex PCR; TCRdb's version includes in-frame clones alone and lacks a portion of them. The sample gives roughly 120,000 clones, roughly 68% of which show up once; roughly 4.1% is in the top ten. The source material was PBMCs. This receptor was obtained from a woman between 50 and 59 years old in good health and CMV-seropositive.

The DNA for the CDR3 is TGTGCCAGCAGCCAAGAGCGCCGGGATGAAAAACTGTTTTTT. Translated, it gives CASSQERRDEKLFF. The chain is built from TRBV4-2 and TRBJ1-4; D remains ambiguous. In germline, CDR1 is LGHNA, CDR2 YNFKEQ. The CDR3 sequence is 14 residues long. V lost 0 bases to trimming and J lost 6 bases, with 8 bases between them.